The sequence of this T cell receptor (beta chain) was determined in a study of radiation and T cells in renal cell carcinoma. The wider study: Nephrectomy followed 15 Gy stereotactic body radiation by 4 weeks. Study findings and constraints: Top tumor clonotypes rose in blood 2 weeks post-radiation, then contracted.

As to this clone: Its specificity is unknown.

Repertoires were generated with immunoSEQ multiplex PCR, while TCRdb's copy carries only in-frame clones and drops some. Of roughly 120,000 clones listed, 75% to 85% were seen once; the top ten hold about 1.9%. Time point defined: blood 2 weeks post-SBRT. The treatment is: 15 Gy SBRT to primary tumor, nephrectomy 4 weeks later. Clear cell pathology was present in this patient's renal cell carcinoma. The clonotype was recovered from a woman aged 60-70 years with renal cell carcinoma. The sample was blood, taken from a patient whose treatment included radiotherapy and nephrectomy.

CDR3: CASSQDDGVQPDTQYF. The CDR3 DNA reads TGCGCCAGCAGCCAAGATGACGGGGTTCAGCCAGATACGCAGTATTTT. This chain uses TRBV4-1 with TRBJ2-3; TRBD2 might be the D (5 bases). V was pared by 0 bases and J by 4 bases, with 14 bases between. The CDR3 has 16 amino acids. The germline CDR1 and CDR2 sequences are MGHRA and YSYEKL.